This T cell receptor beta chain derives from a study of blood T cell repertoires in COVID-19. Study in general: In each case, the material was cDNA or gDNA derived from T cells, B-cell-depleted T cells, or PBMCs.

In the study's own analysis: By means of reference gene primer amplification, nucleated cell counts were estimated. Sequenced by immunoSEQ multiplex PCR; TCRdb stores in-frame clones only, minus some. The V and J calls and the clone size are those of that table, but D and trimming were determined from the DNA. The table lists about 320,000 clones, approximately 85% of them singletons. V lost 4 bases and J lost 3, with 9 bases in between. Germline loops: CDR1 LGHNT, CDR2 FRNRAP. The CDR3 sequence is 14 residues long. Sequences were obtained from peripheral blood. The V call is TRBV12-5, the J call TRBJ2-2; no clear D gene. This TCR derives from a human donor in a cohort sampled during active COVID-19. CDR3 nucleotide sequence: TGTGCTAGTGGTTGGAGTAAAGACACCGGGGAGCTGTTTTTT. It yields the protein CASGWSKDTGELFF. Drawing the rest from reference TRBV12-5 and TRBJ2-2, the complete variable domain is DARVTQTPRHKVTEMGQEVTMRCQPILGHNTVFWYRQTMMQGLELLAYFRNRAPLDDSGMPKDRFSAEMPDATLATLKIQPSEPRDSAVYFCASGWSKDTGELFFGEGSRLTVL.